The 3 T cell receptor beta chains below come from one sample, sequenced in a study of T cell responses to AZD1222 COVID-19 vaccine. Some clones are missing from TCRdb's copy, which holds only in-frame ones; the method was immunoSEQ multiplex PCR. The sample holds more than 110,000 clones, approximately 90% seen once. This sample comprised peripheral blood, obtained on day 0 of AZD1222 vaccination. Receptor source: an adult in good health.

The V and J genes are TRBV6-5 and TRBJ1-2, with D tentatively TRBD1 (6 bases). The V gene's germline CDR1 is MNHEY and CDR2 SVGAGI. V dropped 6 bases and J dropped 8 bases, with 19 bases sitting between them. CDR3 size: 14 residues. CDR3 protein: CASSSQTGSVGYTF. CDR3 coding DNA: TGTGCCAGCAGCTCCCAGACAGGATCAGTCGGCTACACCTTC.

The rearrangement uses TRBV29-1 and TRBJ2-1; the match to TRBD1 covers 7 bases. Trimming cost V 7 bases and J 6 bases; bases outside gene matches: 12. The CDR3 extends over 14 amino acids. From germline, CDR1 is SQVTM and CDR2 ANQGSEA. The CDR3 reads CSASSQGQFNEQFF. In DNA form, the CDR3 reads TGCAGCGCCTCCTCACAGGGGCAGTTCAATGAGCAGTTCTTC.

This clone turned up a few times. V usage is TRBV4-2 and J usage is TRBJ2-7; 11 bases match TRBD2. The CDR3 sequence is 19 residues long. Germline V CDR1 and CDR2: LGHNA, YNFKEQ. After removal of 5 bases from V and 0 bases from J, the junction contained 15 bases not matched to a gene. This chain's CDR3 is CASSSRRQLAGGSSYEQYF. The CDR3 DNA reads TGTGCCAGCAGCTCCAGGCGTCAGTTAGCGGGAGGGAGCTCCTACGAGCAGTACTTC.